This T cell receptor (beta chain) was identified in a study of cytomegalovirus exposure and HLA in healthy donors. Study as a whole: Out of around 360 genotyped donors, 81% belonged to the Caucasian-associated ancestry cluster. Broader study findings: Later work showed greater clonal expansion in HLA-associated TCR beta chains than in equally common others.

The CDR3 consists of 14 residues. With 6 bases clipped from V and 5 bases from J, the junction kept 9 bases outside the gene matches. Germline CDR1 and CDR2: MNHNY and SVGAGI (reference sequence). Both 60 Vbeta primers and 13 Jbeta primers went into the PCR. The repertoire was sequenced with immunoSEQ multiplex PCR; TCRdb's copy has only in-frame clones and lacks some. Altogether over 85,000 clones are present, 78% being singletons, with the ten largest covering 1.3%. This clone was picked up one time. What it binds is not known. This receptor was taken from a young woman in good health and CMV-seronegative. Sequenced sample: PBMCs. The chain carries TRBV6-6 and TRBJ2-7; 8 bases agree with TRBD1. CDR3 in DNA: TGTGCCAGCAGCTCGCCGACAGGGGTCGACGAGCAGTACTTC. It yields the protein CASSSPTGVDEQYF.